The subject of this entry is one T cell receptor (beta chain). Each participant's cohort was designated according to participant-reported clinical history. Resolution of symptoms, clearance, or two negative PCRs was present in recovered Cohort 3 donors. The data originate from a study of blood T cell repertoires in COVID-19. Study-level background: The cDNA or gDNA used as material had been derived from T cells, B-cell-depleted T cells, or PBMCs.

The authors' processing: Amplified reference gene primers provided the basis for estimating nucleated cell counts. Assay: immunoSEQ multiplex PCR; the TCRdb copy retains only in-frame clones and omits some. For V, J and clone size, that table is used; D and trimming come from the DNA. The sample has approximately 220,000 clones, about 85% seen once. CDR3 length: 13 amino acids. Looked up from germline, CDR1 is SGHVS and CDR2 is FQNEAQ. V was pared by 5 bases and J by 6 bases, with 4 bases of the junction left unmatched. The source is a woman younger than 45 who had recovered from COVID-19. Material for sequencing was PBMCs or T cells enriched from blood (not recorded which). The chain joins TRBV7-8 to TRBJ2-1; 7 bases map to TRBD1. CDR3 amino acids: CASSPRGPNEQFF. In DNA, the CDR3 is TGTGCCAGCAGCCCGAGGGGGCCCAATGAGCAGTTCTTC.